This T cell receptor beta chain is drawn from a study of technical replicates of blood from several donors (dated by TCRdb to between 2016 and 2019). With respect to this clone: Its antigen remains unidentified. Per-base qualities were not stored, and no clone one base away is much larger.

The CDR3, cysteine through phenylalanine, is 15 amino acids long. CDR3 DNA is the only sequence kept; it has 45 bases, read in frame from the first base. V lost 0 bases and J lost 5 bases; the stretch between them is 14 bases long. CDR1 is given as ENHRY and CDR2 as SYGVKD, both from the germline V gene. Libraries came from the immunoSEQ multiplex PCR assay. TCRdb mirrors the immuneACCESS table, restricted to in-frame sequences. Some clones are absent from its copies; in checked studies, under half trace to an unresolved V gene, and the reason for the others is unknown. The sample table records roughly 50,000 clones; over 85% of these occur just once. Clones ranked in the top ten supply around 4.4% of the sample.

Recombination connected TRBV10-3 to TRBJ2-7; the D gene is perhaps TRBD2, on 6 matching bases. The sequencing input was PBMCs. The sequence was collected from a human donor in good health. Some clones in this sample may be carry-over from other donors' samples. The CDR3 amino acid sequence is: CAISESRLPGDEQYF. The nucleotides read TGTGCCATCAGTGAGTCAAGACTCCCGGGGGACGAGCAGTACTTC.